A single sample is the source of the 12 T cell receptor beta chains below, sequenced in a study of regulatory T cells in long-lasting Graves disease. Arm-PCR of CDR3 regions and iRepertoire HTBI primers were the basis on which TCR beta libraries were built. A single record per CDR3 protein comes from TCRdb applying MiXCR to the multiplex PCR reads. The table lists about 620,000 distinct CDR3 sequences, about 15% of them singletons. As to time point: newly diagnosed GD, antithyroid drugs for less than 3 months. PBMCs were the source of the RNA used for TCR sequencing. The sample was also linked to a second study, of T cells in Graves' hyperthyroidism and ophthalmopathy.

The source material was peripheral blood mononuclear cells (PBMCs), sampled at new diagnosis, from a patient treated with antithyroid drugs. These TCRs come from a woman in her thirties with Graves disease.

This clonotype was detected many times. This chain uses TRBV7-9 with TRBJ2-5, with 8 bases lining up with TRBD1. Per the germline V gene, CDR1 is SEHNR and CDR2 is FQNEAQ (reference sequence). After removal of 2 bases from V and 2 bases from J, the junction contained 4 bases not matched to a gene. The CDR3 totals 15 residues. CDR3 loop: CASSLSHRGQETQYF. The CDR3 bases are TGTGCCAGCAGCTTAAGTCACAGGGGGCAAGAGACCCAGTACTTC.

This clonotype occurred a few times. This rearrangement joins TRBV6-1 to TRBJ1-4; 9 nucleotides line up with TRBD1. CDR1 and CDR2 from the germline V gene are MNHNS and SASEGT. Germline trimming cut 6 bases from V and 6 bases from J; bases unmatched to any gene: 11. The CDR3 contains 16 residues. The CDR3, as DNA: TGTGCCAGCAGCGTGGGACAGGGTAGCGGCTATGAAAAACTGTTTTTT. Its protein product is CASSVGQGSGYEKLFF.

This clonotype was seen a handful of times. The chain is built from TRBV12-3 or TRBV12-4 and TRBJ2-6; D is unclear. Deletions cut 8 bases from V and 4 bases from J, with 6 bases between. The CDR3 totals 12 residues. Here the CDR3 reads CASGSGANVLTF. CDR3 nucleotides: TGTGCCAGCGGGTCCGGGGCCAACGTCCTGACTTTC.

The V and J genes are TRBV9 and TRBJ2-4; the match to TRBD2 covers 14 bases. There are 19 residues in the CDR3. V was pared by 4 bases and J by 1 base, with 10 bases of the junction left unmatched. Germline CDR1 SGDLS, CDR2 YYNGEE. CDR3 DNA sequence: TGTGCCAGCAGCTCACCCGGGACTAGCGGGAGCGTCGCCAAAAACATTCAGTACTTC. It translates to CASSSPGTSGSVAKNIQYF.

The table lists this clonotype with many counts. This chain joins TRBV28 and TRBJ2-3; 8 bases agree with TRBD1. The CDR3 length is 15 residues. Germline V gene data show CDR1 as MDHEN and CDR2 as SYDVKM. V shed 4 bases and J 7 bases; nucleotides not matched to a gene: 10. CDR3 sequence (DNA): TGTGCCAGCAGTTCCCCCCGGGACAGGTTTAATACGCAGTATTTT. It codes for CASSSPRDRFNTQYF. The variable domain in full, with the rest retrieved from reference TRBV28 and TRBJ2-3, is DVKVTQSSRYLVKRTGEKVFLECVQDMDHENMFWYRQDPGLGLRLIYFSYDVKMKEKGDIPEGYSVSREKKERFSLILESASTNQTSMYLCASSSPRDRFNTQYFGPGTRLTVL.

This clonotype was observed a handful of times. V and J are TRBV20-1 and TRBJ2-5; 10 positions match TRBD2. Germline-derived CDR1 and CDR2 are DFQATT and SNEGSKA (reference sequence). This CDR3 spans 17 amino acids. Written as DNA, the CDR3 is TGCAGGCCTGGGCTACTCTCGACTAGCGGGTTGGAAGAGACCCAGTACTTC. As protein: CRPGLLSTSGLEETQYF.

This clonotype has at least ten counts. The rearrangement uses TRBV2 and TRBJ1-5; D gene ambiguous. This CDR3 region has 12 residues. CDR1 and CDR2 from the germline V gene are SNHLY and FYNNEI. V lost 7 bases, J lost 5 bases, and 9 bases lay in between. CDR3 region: CASNSGDQPQHF. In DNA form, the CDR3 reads TGTGCCAGCAACTCTGGGGATCAGCCCCAGCATTTT.

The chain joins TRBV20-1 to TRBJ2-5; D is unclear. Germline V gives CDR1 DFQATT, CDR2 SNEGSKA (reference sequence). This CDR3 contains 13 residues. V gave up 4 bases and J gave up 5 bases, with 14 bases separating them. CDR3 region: CSATGPLYETQYF. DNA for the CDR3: TGCAGTGCTACCGGGCCCCTATATGAGACCCAGTACTTC.

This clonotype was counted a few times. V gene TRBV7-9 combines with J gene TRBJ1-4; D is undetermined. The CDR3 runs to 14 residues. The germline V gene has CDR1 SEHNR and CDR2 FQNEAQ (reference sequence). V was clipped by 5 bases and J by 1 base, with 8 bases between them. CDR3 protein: CASSEGVTNEKLFF. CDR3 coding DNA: TGTGCCAGCAGCGAAGGAGTAACTAATGAAAAACTGTTTTTT.

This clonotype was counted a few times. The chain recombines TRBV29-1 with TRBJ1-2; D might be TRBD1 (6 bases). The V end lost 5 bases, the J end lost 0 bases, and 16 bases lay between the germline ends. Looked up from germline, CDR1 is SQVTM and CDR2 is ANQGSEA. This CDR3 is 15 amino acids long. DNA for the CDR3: TGCAGCGTTATAATCAGAGGGACAACTAACTATGGCTACACCTTC. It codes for CSVIIRGTTNYGYTF.

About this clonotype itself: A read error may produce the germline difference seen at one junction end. For the CDR3, the DNA is TGTGCCTGGAGTGCGGCAGCCCTCGCCTTC. Its translation is CAWSAAALAF. The chain joins TRBV30 to TRBJ1-2; D is uncertain. The length of the CDR3 is 10 residues. The germline V gene has CDR1 GTSNPN and CDR2 SVGIG (reference sequence).

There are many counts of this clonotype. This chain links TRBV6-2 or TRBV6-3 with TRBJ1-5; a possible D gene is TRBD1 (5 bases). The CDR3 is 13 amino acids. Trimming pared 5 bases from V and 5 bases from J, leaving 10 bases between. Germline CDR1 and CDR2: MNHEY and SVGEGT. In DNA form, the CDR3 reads TGTGCCAGCAGTGGGGGGACCTATCAGCCCCAGCATTTT. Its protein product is CASSGGTYQPQHF.